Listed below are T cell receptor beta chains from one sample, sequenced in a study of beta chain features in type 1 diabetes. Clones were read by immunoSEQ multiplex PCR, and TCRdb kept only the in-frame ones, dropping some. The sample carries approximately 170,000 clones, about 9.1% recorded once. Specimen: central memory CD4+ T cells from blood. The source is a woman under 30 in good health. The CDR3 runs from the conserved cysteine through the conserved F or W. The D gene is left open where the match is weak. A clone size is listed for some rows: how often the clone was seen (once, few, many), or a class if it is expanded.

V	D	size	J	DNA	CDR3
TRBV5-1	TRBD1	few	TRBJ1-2	TGCGCCAGCAGCTTGGCCCCAGGGGGAGGCTACACCTTC	CASSLAPGGGYTF
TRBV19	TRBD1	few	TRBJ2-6	TGTGCCAGTAGGGACAGGGGTCGGGCCAACGTCCTGACTTTC	CASRDRGRANVLTF
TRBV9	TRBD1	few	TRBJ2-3	TGTGCCAGCAGCGTAGGAGGGGGCGGAGGAGATACGCAGTATTTT	CASSVGGGGGDTQYF
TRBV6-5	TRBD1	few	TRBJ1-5	TGTGCCAGCAGTCTAACCTCAGGGGGCCATCAGCCCCAGCATTTT	CASSLTSGGHQPQHF
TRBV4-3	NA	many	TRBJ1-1	TGCGCCAGCAGCCGTCAGGAGGACACTGAAGCTTTCTTT	CASSRQEDTEAFF
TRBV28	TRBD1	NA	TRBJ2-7	TGTGCCAGCAGTTTGGGGGGGGGACAGGGCTCCTACGAGCAGTACTTC	CASSLGGGQGSYEQYF
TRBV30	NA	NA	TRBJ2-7	TGTGCCTGGAGTCCGCAGGGAAAGGACCCTTTGTCGTTC	CAWSPQGKDPLSF
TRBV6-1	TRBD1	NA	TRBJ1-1	TGTGCCAGCAGAACAGGGGGACGCACTGAAGCTTTCTTT	CASRTGGRTEAFF
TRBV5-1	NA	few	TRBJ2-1	TGCGCCAGCAGCCTTGGGTCTCTAAGGGGGAATGAGCAGTTCTTC	CASSLGSLRGNEQFF
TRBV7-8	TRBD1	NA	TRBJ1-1	TGTGCCAGCAGCTCCCGGGACAGGGTAGCTGAAGCTTTCTTT	CASSSRDRVAEAFF
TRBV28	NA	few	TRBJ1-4	TGTGCCAGCAGTCTTCAAGATCAGGAAAAACTGTTTTTT	CASSLQDQEKLFF
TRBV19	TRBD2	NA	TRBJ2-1	TGTGCCAGTAGTATATCGGGGGGGAGCTCCTACAATGAGCAGTTCTTC	CASSISGGSSYNEQFF
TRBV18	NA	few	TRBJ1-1	TGTGCCAGCTCACCACTCAGGGCCACTGAAGCTTTCTTT	CASSPLRATEAFF
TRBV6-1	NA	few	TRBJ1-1	TGTGCCAGCAGTGAAGAGTGGAGAACGTCGAACACTGAAGCTTTCTTT	CASSEEWRTSNTEAFF
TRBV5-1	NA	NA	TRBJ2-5	TGCGCCAGCAGCTCTAGACAGCGACAAGAGACCCAGTACTTC	CASSSRQRQETQYF
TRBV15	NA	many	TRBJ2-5	TGTGCCACCAGCAGAGCTCAAGAGACCCAGTACTTC	CATSRAQETQYF
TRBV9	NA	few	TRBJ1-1	TGTGCCAGCAGCGTAGGTCCTTCCTCCGGGACTGAAGCTTTCTTT	CASSVGPSSGTEAFF
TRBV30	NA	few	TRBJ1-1	TGTGCCTGGAGTGAGTCCCGGGACACTGAAGCTTTCTTT	CAWSESRDTEAFF
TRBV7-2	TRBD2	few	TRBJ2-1	TGTGCCAGCAGCTTAGTTAGTAGCGGGGGGGTCAATGAGCAGTTCTTC	CASSLVSSGGVNEQFF
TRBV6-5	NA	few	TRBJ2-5	TGTGCCAGCAGTGCGCAGGGAATCCAAGAGACCCAGTACTTC	CASSAQGIQETQYF
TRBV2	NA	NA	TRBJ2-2	TGTGCCAGCAGTGAAGGGGGCTCTCTGTCACGCGGGGAGCTGTTTTTT	CASSEGGSLSRGELFF
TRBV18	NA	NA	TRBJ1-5	TGTGCCACAAGCGGGGGCCGTAGCAATCAGCCCCAGCATTTT	CATSGGRSNQPQHF
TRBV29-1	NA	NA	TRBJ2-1	TGCAGCGGCCGTAGGACAGCAAACAATGAGCAGTTCTTC	CSGRRTANNEQFF
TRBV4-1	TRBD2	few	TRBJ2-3	TGCGCCAGCAGCCAACCAACTAGCGGGAGGTCCTTCGGGCAGTATTTT	CASSQPTSGRSFGQYF
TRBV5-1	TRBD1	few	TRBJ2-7	TGCGCCAGCAGTCTGATAACAGGGGGTTCCTACGAGCAGTACTTC	CASSLITGGSYEQYF
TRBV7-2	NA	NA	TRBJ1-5	TGTGCCAGCAGCCAAAGCCCCGAACAGCCCCAGCATTTT	CASSQSPEQPQHF
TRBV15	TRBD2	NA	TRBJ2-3	TGTGCCACCAGCAGACAACCTGGACCGGGACTAGCGTTAGATACGCAGTATTTT	CATSRQPGPGLALDTQYF
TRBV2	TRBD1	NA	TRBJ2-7	TGTGCCAGCAGGATCACAGGGGGCGCATACGAGCAGTACTTC	CASRITGGAYEQYF
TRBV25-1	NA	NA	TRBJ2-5	TGTGCCAGCAGTAGGGAGGGGGATGGGGAGACCCAGTACTTC	CASSREGDGETQYF
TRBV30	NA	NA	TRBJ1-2	TGTGCCTGGAGTGTACAAGGGGTTGGCTACACCTTC	CAWSVQGVGYTF
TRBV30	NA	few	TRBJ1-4	TGTGCCTGGAGTGTACCAGGTGCGAATGAAAAACTGTTTTTT	CAWSVPGANEKLFF
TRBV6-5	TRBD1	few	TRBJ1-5	TGTGCCAGCAGTACCCACAGGGGGGGCAATCAGCCCCAGCATTTT	CASSTHRGGNQPQHF
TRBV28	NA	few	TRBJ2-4	TGTGCCAGCAGTCCCTTATCAGACAGGTTAAACATTCAGTACTTC	CASSPLSDRLNIQYF
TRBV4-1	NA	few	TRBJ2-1	TGCGCCAGCAGCCAAGACCCTCGAGTGAGCTCCTACAATGAGCAGTTCTTC	CASSQDPRVSSYNEQFF
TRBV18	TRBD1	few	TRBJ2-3	TGTGCCAGCGCTACCGGGACAGGGACAGATACGCAGTATTTT	CASATGTGTDTQYF
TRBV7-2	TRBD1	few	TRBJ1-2	TGTGCCAGCAGCTTACAAGGACAGGCCGTGGGTGGCTACACCTTC	CASSLQGQAVGGYTF
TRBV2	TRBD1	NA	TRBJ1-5	TGTGCCAGCAGGGAGACAGGGCTTAGCAATCAGCCCCAGCATTTT	CASRETGLSNQPQHF
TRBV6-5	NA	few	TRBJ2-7	TGTGCCAGCAGCGGACTCCACTCCTACGAGCAGTACTTC	CASSGLHSYEQYF
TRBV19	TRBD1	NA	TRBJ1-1	TGTGCCAGTAGTATGGGACAGGGGGCGATGAACACTGAAGCTTTCTTT	CASSMGQGAMNTEAFF
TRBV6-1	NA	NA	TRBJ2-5	TGTGCCAGCAAGGGAGAGGAAGAGACCCAGTACTTC	CASKGEEETQYF
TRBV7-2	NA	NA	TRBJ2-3	TGTGCCAGCAGCTTAGGGGCGGAGGCAGATACGCAGTATTTT	CASSLGAEADTQYF
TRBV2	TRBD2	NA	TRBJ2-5	TGTGCCAGCAGTGTTAGGACTAGCGGGGAACAAGAGACCCAGTACTTC	CASSVRTSGEQETQYF
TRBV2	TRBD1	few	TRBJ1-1	TGTGCCAGCAGTGGCGACAGGGGCTACACTGAAGCTTTCTTT	CASSGDRGYTEAFF
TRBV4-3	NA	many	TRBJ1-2	TGCGCCAGCAGCCAAGATCGCGGGGAGGCCTATGGCTACACCTTC	CASSQDRGEAYGYTF
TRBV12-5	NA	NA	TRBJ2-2	TGTGCTAGTGGTTTGAGAGAAGTCACCGGGGAGCTGTTTTTT	CASGLREVTGELFF
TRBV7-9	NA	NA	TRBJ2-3	TGTGCCAGCAGCTTGAGGGGGGGCCTAGGAGATACGCAGTATTTT	CASSLRGGLGDTQYF
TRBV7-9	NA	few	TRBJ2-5	TGTGCCAGCAGCTTAAGACGGGATGGGGAGACCCAGTACTTC	CASSLRRDGETQYF
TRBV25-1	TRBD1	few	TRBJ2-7	TGTGCCAGCAGTGACGACAGGGGTGGGTCCTACGAGCAGTACTTC	CASSDDRGGSYEQYF
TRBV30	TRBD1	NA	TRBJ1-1	TGTGCCTGCACCGCCGCGGACAGGGGGAACACTGAAGCTTTCTTT	CACTAADRGNTEAFF
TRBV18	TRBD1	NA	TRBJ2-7	TGTGCCAGCTCGCAGGCACAGGGGGCGGGAGAGCAGTACTTC	CASSQAQGAGEQYF
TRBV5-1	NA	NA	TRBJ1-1	TGCGCCAGCAGCTCAGGGGTTACCACTGAAGCTTTCTTT	CASSSGVTTEAFF
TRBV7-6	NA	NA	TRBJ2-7	TGTGCCAGCAGCCCCCCGGGACTTAGCTCCTACGAGCAGTACTTC	CASSPPGLSSYEQYF
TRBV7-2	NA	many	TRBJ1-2	TGTGCCAGCAGCCTCGGACAGAGCTATGGCTACACCTTC	CASSLGQSYGYTF